Listed here is a single TCR beta chain. Per donor there was one draw, yielding a blood sample of around 2.7 ml. The sample is drawn from a study of monozygotic twins with inflammatory bowel disease. Following a re-call of the 5' RACE reads, TCRdb has one entry per CDR3 protein and lacks DNA. This sample lists approximately 380,000 distinct CDR3 sequences; its ten largest clones have 2.6%. There are 12 residues in the CDR3. The V gene's germline CDR1 is SQVTM and CDR2 ANQGSEA. Specimen: blood. This chain uses TRBV29-1 with TRBJ2-7; the D call of TRBD1 rests on TCRdb alone, since no DNA is present to check it. The clonotype originates from a human donor with ulcerative colitis or Crohn's disease, or a healthy co-twin of an affected twin (not recorded which). The CDR3 sequence is CSVSDRAYEQYF.